What follows is one T cell receptor (beta chain) and its context. This sample's TCRbeta library carried unique molecular identifier barcodes. One entry per CDR3 protein, called by TCRdb with MiXCR from the PCR reads. The sample holds 300,000 or so distinct CDR3 sequences, more than 9% seen once. This sample was included in a study of T-cell reconstitution after alpha-beta-depleted transplantation in children. The length of the CDR3 is 13 residues. Trimming took 8 bases from V and 5 from J, leaving 15 bases between them. The chain is built from TRBV12-3 or TRBV12-4 and TRBJ2-5; maybe TRBD2 (5 bases). This sample comprised PBMCs from the stem cell graft donor, obtained from the stem cell graft. The receptor comes from a human donor who donated a stem cell graft to a child with SCID. CDR3 sequence reads: CASGSDWAETQYF. DNA for the CDR3: TGTGCCAGCGGTAGCGATTGGGCGGAGACCCAGTACTTC.